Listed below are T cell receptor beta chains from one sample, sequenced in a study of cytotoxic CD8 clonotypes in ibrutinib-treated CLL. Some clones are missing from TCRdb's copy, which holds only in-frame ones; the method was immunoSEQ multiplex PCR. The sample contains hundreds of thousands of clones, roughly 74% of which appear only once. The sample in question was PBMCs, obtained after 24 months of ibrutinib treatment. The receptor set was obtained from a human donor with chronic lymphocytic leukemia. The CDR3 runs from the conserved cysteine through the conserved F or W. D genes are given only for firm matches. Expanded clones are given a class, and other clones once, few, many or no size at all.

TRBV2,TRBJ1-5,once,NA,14,TGTGCCAGCAGTGACGGGCAGACCAATCAGCCCCAGCATTTT,CASSDGQTNQPQHF
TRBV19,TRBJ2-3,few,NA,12,TGTGCCAGTAGTATAGCCACAGATACGCAGTATTTT,CASSIATDTQYF
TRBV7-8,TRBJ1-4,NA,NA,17,TGTGCCAGCAGCCCCAGTTCAAGACCAGCAACTAATGAAAAACTGTTTTTT,CASSPSSRPATNEKLFF
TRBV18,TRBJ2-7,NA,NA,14,TGTGCCAGCTCACCTCTCAGTGGCTCTAACGAGCAGTACTTC,CASSPLSGSNEQYF
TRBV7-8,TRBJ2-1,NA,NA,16,TGTGCCAGCAGCTTAGTTGTAGGCCGCAATAGGGATGAGCAGTTCTTC,CASSLVVGRNRDEQFF
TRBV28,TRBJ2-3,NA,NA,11,TGTGCCAGCACGCGGGCAGATACGCAGTATTTT,CASTRADTQYF
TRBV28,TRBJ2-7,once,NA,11,TGTGCCAGCAGGGGCCACTACGAGCAGTACTTC,CASRGHYEQYF
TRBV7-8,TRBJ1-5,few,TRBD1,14,TGTGCCAGCAGCTTAGAGACAGGGACCCAGCCCCAGCATTTT,CASSLETGTQPQHF
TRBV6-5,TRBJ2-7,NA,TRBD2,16,TGTGCCAGCAGTTACCGAGCTAGCGGAGGTCCCTACGAGCAGTACTTC,CASSYRASGGPYEQYF
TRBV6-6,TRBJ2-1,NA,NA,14,TGTGCCAGCAGTTACTCGTATAGGTCCAATGAGCAGTTCTTC,CASSYSYRSNEQFF
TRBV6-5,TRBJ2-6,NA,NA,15,TGTGCCAGCAGAGACACGGTGGCCGGGGCCAACGTCCTGACTTTC,CASRDTVAGANVLTF
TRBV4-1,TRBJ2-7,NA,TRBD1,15,TGCGCCAGCAGCCAAGAGGAGACAGGGCCTTACGAGCAGTACTTC,CASSQEETGPYEQYF
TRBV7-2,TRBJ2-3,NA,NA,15,TGTGCCAGCAGTCCCGGTGCGGGGAGCACAGATACGCAGTATTTT,CASSPGAGSTDTQYF
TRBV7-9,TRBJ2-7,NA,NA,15,TGTGCCAGCAGCTTAGACTTAAGCACAGTCTACGAGCAGTACTTC,CASSLDLSTVYEQYF
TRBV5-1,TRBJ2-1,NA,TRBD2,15,TGCGCCAGCAGCGATAGCGGGAGTTTGAACAATGAGCAGTTCTTC,CASSDSGSLNNEQFF
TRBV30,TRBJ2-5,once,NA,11,TGTGCCTGGAGTGTACTCGAGACCCAGTACTTC,CAWSVLETQYF
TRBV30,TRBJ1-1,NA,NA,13,TGTGCCTGGCGTAAGGGCTGGAACACTGAAGCTTTCTTT,CAWRKGWNTEAFF
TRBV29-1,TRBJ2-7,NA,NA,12,TGCAGCGTTAGGCTCTACTCCTACGAGCAGTACTTC,CSVRLYSYEQYF
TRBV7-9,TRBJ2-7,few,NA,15,TGTGCCAGCAGCGCAGACCTAGCGAACGTCTACGAGCAGTACTTC,CASSADLANVYEQYF
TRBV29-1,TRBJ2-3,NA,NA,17,TGCAGCGTTGAAGGCCCTCGGGACTGGGGATCTTCAGATACGCAGTATTTT,CSVEGPRDWGSSDTQYF
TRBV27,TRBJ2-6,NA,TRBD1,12,TGTGCCAGCAGCCCTCCAGGGGGAGTCCTGACTTTC,CASSPPGGVLTF
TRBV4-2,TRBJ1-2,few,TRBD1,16,TGTGCCAGCAGCCAAGTTACGGGACAGGCGGACTATGGCTACACCTTC,CASSQVTGQADYGYTF
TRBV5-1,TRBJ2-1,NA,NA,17,TGCGCCAGCAGCTTGGAGCGCGCTTTTTTCCATTTCAATGAGCAGTTCTTC,CASSLERAFFHFNEQFF
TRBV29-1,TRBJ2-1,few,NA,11,TGCAGCGGTTCAATTAACAATGAGCAGTTCTTC,CSGSINNEQFF
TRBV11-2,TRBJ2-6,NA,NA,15,TGTGCCAGCAGCCCTTTTGCGGCTGGGGCCAACGTCCTGACTTTC,CASSPFAAGANVLTF
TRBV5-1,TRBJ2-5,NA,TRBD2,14,TGCGCCAGCAGCCCAGGGACTAGCGAAGAGACCCAGTACTTC,CASSPGTSEETQYF
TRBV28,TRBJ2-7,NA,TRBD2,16,TGTGCCAGCAGTTTACTTACTAGCGGTTGGGTCTACGAGCAGTACTTC,CASSLLTSGWVYEQYF
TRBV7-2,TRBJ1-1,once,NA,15,TGTGCCAGCAGCTTACAAGAGGGAGGGATCACTGAAGCTTTCTTT,CASSLQEGGITEAFF
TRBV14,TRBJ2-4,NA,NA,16,TGTGCCAGCAGCCTTGGCTGGGGTATGGCCAAAAACATTCAGTACTTC,CASSLGWGMAKNIQYF
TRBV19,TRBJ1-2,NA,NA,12,TGTGCCACCCAGCGGCTGAGCTATGGCTACACCTTC,CATQRLSYGYTF
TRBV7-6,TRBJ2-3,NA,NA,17,TGTGCCAGCAGCTTAGCCCTGGACGGAGTAAGCACAGATACGCAGTATTTT,CASSLALDGVSTDTQYF
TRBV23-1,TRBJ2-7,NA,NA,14,TGCGCCAGCAGACTAGACACCGGTCTCTACGAGCAGTACTTC,CASRLDTGLYEQYF